A single sample is the source of the 17 T cell receptor beta chains below, sequenced in a study of control samples from healthy donors and cancer patients (dated by TCRdb to between 2020 and 2021). The library was built by means of the immunoSEQ multiplex PCR assay. TCRdb took this table from immuneACCESS and kept in-frame rearrangements with V and J called. Such tables lack part of the clones; where checked against another copy, unresolved V genes explain under half of the gap, and the rest is unexplained. In all, the sample holds around 15,000 clones, and 87% of those were seen once. The top ten hold approximately 10% of the sample. The sample taken for sequencing was PBMCs. The receptors stem from a woman aged 70-85 years with colorectal cancer.

The sample holds a few counts of this clone. The V call is TRBV3-1 (or the pseudogene TRBV3-2), the J call TRBJ1-4; TRBD1 might be the D (6 bases). V gave up 4 bases and J gave up 7 bases, with 10 bases separating them. Germline V gives CDR1 LGHDT, CDR2 YNNKEL (reference sequence). The CDR3 loop spans 13 amino acids. CDR3 coding DNA: TGTGCCAGCAGCCGGGACATTTTTGAAAAACTGTTTTTT. The encoded protein is CASSRDIFEKLFF.

In this sample, this clone is medium-sized. The J gene is TRBJ2-2, the V gene TRBV7-9; D not resolved. V was pared by 5 bases and J by 4 bases, with 5 bases between. The CDR3 consists of 12 residues. Per germline, CDR1 SEHNR and CDR2 FQNEAQ (reference sequence). The CDR3 protein is CASSPGTGELFF. CDR3 bases: TGTGCCAGCAGCCCGGGCACCGGGGAGCTGTTTTTT.

The rearrangement uses TRBV12-3 or TRBV12-4 and TRBJ1-2; D not resolved. The V gene lost 2 bases and the J gene lost 8 bases, with 9 bases spanning the gap. The CDR3 spans 12 residues. In DNA form, the CDR3 reads TGTGCCAGCAGTTTAAGCGTTCTAGGCTACACCTTC. Its protein is CASSLSVLGYTF.

Only one count was recorded for this clone. The rearrangement uses TRBV7-8 and TRBJ1-2; a weak D match, TRBD1 (6 bases). V shed 5 bases and J shed 8 bases, with 21 bases lying between them. The germline V gene has CDR1 SGHVS and CDR2 FQNEAQ. The CDR3 has 15 amino acids. The CDR3 DNA reads TGTGCCAGCAGCCCGCGGGACACGTTCTCGCGCGGCTACACCTTC. It is translated as CASSPRDTFSRGYTF. The full variable domain, completed using reference TRBV7-8 and TRBJ1-2, is GAGVSQSPRYKVAKRGQDVALRCDPISGHVSLFWYQQALGQGPEFLTYFQNEAQLDKSGLPSDRFFAERPEGSVSTLKIQRTQQEDSAVYLCASSPRDTFSRGYTFGSGTRLTVV.

The V call is TRBV2, the J call TRBJ2-5; D is perhaps TRBD2 (5 bases). From germline, CDR1 is SNHLY and CDR2 FYNNEI. CDR3 length: 16 amino acids. The ends were cut back, 0 bases at V and 0 bases at J, with 11 bases in the middle. The CDR3 DNA follows: TGTGCCAGCAGTGAAGCAGGAGCGGAGTACCAAGAGACCCAGTACTTC. Its protein is CASSEAGAEYQETQYF.

This clone was recorded once. This sequence joins TRBV9 and TRBJ2-6; 10 bases are shared with TRBD1. The length of the CDR3 is 19 residues. With V trimmed by 4 bases and J by 0 bases, 10 bases remained unmatched. From germline, CDR1 is SGDLS and CDR2 YYNGEE. In DNA form, the CDR3 reads TGTGCCAGCAGCCCGCGCCCGGGACAGGGGCTCTCTGGGGCCAACGTCCTGACTTTC. It encodes CASSPRPGQGLSGANVLTF.

The CDR3 DNA sequence: TGTGCCACTTGTTCAAGGATCGCGTCCTACAATGAGCAGTTCTTC. Protein sequence: CATCSRIASYNEQFF. This chain uses TRBV19 with TRBJ2-1; D is undetermined. There are 15 residues in the CDR3. Germline assignment: CDR1 LNHDA and CDR2 SQIVND (reference sequence). V shed 10 bases and J shed 1 base, with 17 bases lying between them. Looking up the rest from reference TRBV19 and TRBJ2-1 gives the full variable domain: DGGITQSPKYLFRKEGQNVTLSCEQNLNHDAMYWYRQDPGQGLRLIYYSQIVNDFQKGDIAEGYSVSREKKESFPLTVTSAQKNPTAFYLCATCSRIASYNEQFFGPGTRLTVL.

This chain links TRBV4-2 with TRBJ2-7; 8 nucleotides match TRBD2. Trimming removed 0 bases from V and 4 bases from J; junction bases left unmatched: 5. This CDR3 spans 15 amino acids. The V gene's germline CDR1 is LGHNA and CDR2 YNFKEQ. The CDR3 nucleotides read TGTGCCAGCAGCCAAGATTGGCGGGGGGAGTACGAGCAGTACTTC. Encoded protein: CASSQDWRGEYEQYF.

This clone showed up just a few times. The chain employs TRBV28 and TRBJ2-1, with 15 bases aligning to TRBD2. The CDR3 has 16 amino acids. V shed 11 bases and J 10 bases; nucleotides not matched to a gene: 15. Germline V gives CDR1 MDHEN, CDR2 SYDVKM. The CDR3 region is CASLTVWGLAGGEQFF. CDR3 in DNA: TGTGCCTCCCTCACCGTTTGGGGACTAGCGGGAGGCGAGCAGTTCTTC.

The gene calls are TRBV6-4 and TRBJ2-1; 7 positions match TRBD1. The CDR3 extends over 15 amino acids. The V gene end was trimmed by 3 bases and the J gene end by 0 bases; junction bases not matched to a gene: 2. From germline, CDR1 is MRHNA and CDR2 SNTAGT. CDR3 DNA sequence: TGTGCCAGCAGTGAGGGGGACAGCTCCTACAATGAGCAGTTCTTC. Translation: CASSEGDSSYNEQFF.

Worth noting for this clone: A junction end diverges from the germline sequence, so it may reflect a read error. V and J are TRBV7-7 and TRBJ2-7, with D perhaps assigned TRBD1 or TRBD2 (5 bases each). Germline V gene data show CDR1 as SSHAT and CDR2 as FNYEAQ (reference sequence). The CDR3 has 14 amino acids. CDR3 loop: CASSPRDGSYEQYF. CDR3 DNA: TGTGCTAGCAGCCCCCGGGACGGATCCTACGAGCAGTACTTC.

The gene calls are TRBV5-6 and TRBJ1-2, with 7 bases fitting TRBD1. V was clipped by 2 bases and J by 4 bases; unmatched bases: 8. CDR3 length: 15 residues. Germline V gene sequence: CDR1 SGHDT, CDR2 YYEEEE. The CDR3 DNA reads as TGTGCCAGCAGCTTAGGGGGACAGACACTCTATGGCTACACCTTC. Protein sequence: CASSLGGQTLYGYTF.

V and J are TRBV6-2 or TRBV6-3 and TRBJ1-5, with 7 bases that match TRBD1. With 2 bases clipped from V and 4 bases from J, the junction kept 5 bases outside the gene matches. This CDR3 region has 15 residues. Germline V gene sequence: CDR1 MNHEY, CDR2 SVGEGT. CDR3 protein: CASSYRDRPNQPQHF. In DNA form, the CDR3 reads TGTGCCAGCAGTTACCGGGACAGACCTAATCAGCCCCAGCATTTT.

The chain employs TRBV27 and TRBJ2-1; maybe TRBD2 (5 bases). Trimming took 4 bases from V and 9 from J, leaving 22 bases between them. The CDR3 runs 16 residues. Germline V gene data show CDR1 as MNHEY and CDR2 as SMNVEV (reference sequence). In nucleotides, the CDR3 is TGTGCCAGCAGTTCCCGAGGAGGAAGGCATACTATTGAGCAGTTCTTC. It yields the protein CASSSRGGRHTIEQFF.

The rearrangement joins TRBV7-9 to TRBJ2-3, with D unresolved. The CDR3 has 12 amino acids. Germline V gives CDR1 SEHNR, CDR2 FQNEAQ (reference sequence). The V gene lost 5 bases and the J gene lost 0 bases, with 3 bases spanning the gap. The CDR3: CASSRSTDTQYF. DNA for the CDR3: TGTGCCAGCAGCCGGAGCACAGATACGCAGTATTTT. Using reference TRBV7-9 and TRBJ2-3 for the parts outside the CDR3, the full variable domain is DTGVSQNPRHKITKRGQNVTFRCDPISEHNRLYWYRQTLGQGPEFLTYFQNEAQLEKSRLLSDRFSAERPKGSFSTLEIQRTEQGDSAMYLCASSRSTDTQYFGPGTRLTVL.

V and J are TRBV6-5 and TRBJ1-2; D is perhaps TRBD1 (5 bases). Germline lookup yields CDR1 MNHEY and CDR2 SVGAGI. V was cut by 0 bases and J by 4 bases, with 15 bases left in between. The CDR3 has 16 amino acids. The CDR3 DNA follows: TGTGCCAGCAGTTACTCGATCTCTGGGGGAGCCTATGGCTACACCTTC. Its translation: CASSYSISGGAYGYTF.

V and J are TRBV19 and TRBJ2-2; D perhaps matches TRBD1 (5 bases). Trimming took 10 bases from V and 6 from J, leaving 12 bases between them. Germline V gives CDR1 LNHDA, CDR2 SQIVND (reference sequence). The CDR3 extends over 12 amino acids. The CDR3 DNA reads as TGTGCCACCCAGGGAAAGGCCGGGGAGCTGTTTTTT. Amino acids: CATQGKAGELFF.